Presented here are 6 T cell receptor beta chains from one specimen sequenced in a study of tumor-infiltrating lymphocytes in localized non-small cell lung cancer. Assay: immunoSEQ multiplex PCR; the TCRdb copy retains only in-frame clones and omits some. The sample carries 15,000 to 20,000 clones, around 80% recorded once. The material sequenced was lung tumor tissue. The receptor source for this set is a human donor with non-small cell lung cancer.

The V and J genes are TRBV5-1 and TRBJ2-3, with D uncertain. V lost 2 bases and J lost 2, with 9 bases in between. CDR3 length: 14 amino acids. Germline V gene sequence: CDR1 SGHRS, CDR2 YFSETQ. The CDR3 region is CASSFQYITDTQYF. The CDR3 nucleotides are TGCGCCAGCAGCTTTCAATATATCACAGATACGCAGTATTTT.

The chain combines TRBV6-6 with TRBJ2-5; TRBD1 aligns across 8 bases. This CDR3 spans 16 amino acids. Unmatched junction bases numbered 5, after V lost 0 bases and J lost 2 bases. The germline V gene has CDR1 MNHNY and CDR2 SVGAGI (reference sequence). CDR3 sequence reads: CASSYSGQASQETQYF. Written as DNA, the CDR3 is TGTGCCAGCAGTTACTCGGGACAGGCTTCTCAAGAGACCCAGTACTTC.

The V call is TRBV7-2, the J call TRBJ2-7, with 9 bases matching TRBD1. This CDR3 is 15 amino acids long. V was clipped by 3 bases and J by 2 bases; unmatched bases: 5. Per the germline V gene, CDR1 is SGHTA and CDR2 is FQGNSA. The CDR3 nucleotides are TGTGCCAGCAGCTTTAGACAGGGGGTTACCTACGAGCAGTACTTC. This sequence encodes CASSFRQGVTYEQYF.

The gene calls are TRBV11-2 and TRBJ1-1; D unresolved. CDR1 is SGHAT, CDR2 FQNNGV, per germline. Trimming removed 3 bases at V and 2 bases at J, with 19 bases between. The CDR3 is 17 amino acids. The CDR3 sequence: CASSFQPSMIPNTEAFF. The CDR3, as DNA: TGTGCCAGCAGCTTTCAGCCCAGCATGATCCCAAACACTGAAGCTTTCTTT. The whole variable domain, filled in from reference TRBV11-2 and TRBJ1-1, reads EAGVAQSPRYKIIEKRQSVAFWCNPISGHATLYWYQQILGQGPKLLIQFQNNGVVDDSQLPKDRFSAERLKGVDSTLKIQPAKLEDSAVYLCASSFQPSMIPNTEAFFGQGTRLTVV.

The chain links TRBV27 to TRBJ1-1, with D possibly TRBD1 on 5 matching bases. V lost 4 bases and J lost 1, with 19 bases in between. The CDR3 loop spans 17 amino acids. From germline, CDR1 is MNHEY and CDR2 SMNVEV (reference sequence). The CDR3 is CASSSQGPSVGNTEAFF. Written as DNA, the CDR3 is TGTGCCAGCAGTTCCCAGGGACCGAGTGTTGGGAACACTGAAGCTTTCTTT.

The rearrangement uses TRBV19 and TRBJ2-7; 9 positions match TRBD1. V lost 0 bases to trimming and J lost 3 bases; unmatched junction nucleotides: 12. Looked up from germline, CDR1 is LNHDA and CDR2 is SQIVND (reference sequence). This CDR3 spans 18 amino acids. As DNA, the CDR3 is TGTGCCAGTAGTATAGAGCTTAATGGCGGGACAGGGTTCTACGAGCAGTACTTC. As protein: CASSIELNGGTGFYEQYF. Full variable domain (missing parts from reference TRBV19 and TRBJ2-7): DGGITQSPKYLFRKEGQNVTLSCEQNLNHDAMYWYRQDPGQGLRLIYYSQIVNDFQKGDIAEGYSVSREKKESFPLTVTSAQKNPTAFYLCASSIELNGGTGFYEQYFGPGTRLTVT.